This note documents a single T cell receptor beta chain sequence. The antigen this receptor binds is unknown. Base qualities are not recorded, but no much larger clone differs from it by a single base. The data stem from a study of OX40 agonist ivuxolimab in advanced cancers. For the study in its entirety: Ivuxolimab, which targeted the costimulatory receptor OX40 (CD134), was an agonistic, fully human IgG2 monoclonal antibody. Of the approximately 50 patients in dose escalation, some 20 had hepatocellular carcinoma, approximately 15 had melanoma, 9 had renal cell carcinoma and 9 had head and neck cancer. Patients were allowed to have had prior anti-PD-1, anti-PD-L1 or anti-CTLA-4 therapy, and 30% to 40% of the dose-escalation patients had previously received checkpoint inhibitors. In the dose-escalation cohort, 70% to 90% of patients were male, and the mean age was 60 years with a range of roughly 23 to 79. The point of sequencing TCRbeta in the periphery was to test whether ivuxolimab changed TCR sequence diversity and drove clonal T-cell expansion. Partial responses occurred in three dose-escalation patients: two with cutaneous melanoma and one with hepatocellular carcinoma. The paper covers the monotherapy dose-escalation part of the phase I ivuxolimab trial, which included N of about 50 patients. Intravenous ivuxolimab was administered to patients every 2 weeks at six dose levels: 0.01, 0.1, 0.3, 1.5, 3 and 10 mg/kg.

Genomic DNA was isolated from the sorted cells so that the TCRbeta CDR3 region could be sequenced. The immunoSEQ Assay was used to sequence the TCRbeta CDR3 regions. Entries here come from immuneACCESS through TCRdb and include only in-frame sequences with V and J called. Some clones fail to appear in such tables; in the studies checked, an unresolved V gene covers under half of the shortfall, and the cause of the remainder is unknown. The sample table holds nearly 90,000 clones, of which approximately 87% were seen once. Around 1.5% of the sample belongs to the ten largest clones. Patients with autoimmune disease history or receiving systemic immunosuppression were excluded from the trial. Peripheral blood for TCR sequencing was collected from all dose cohorts at baseline, on cycle 4 day 1, and on cycle 7 day 1. The samples were taken from a phase I, first-in-human, multicenter, open-label dose-escalation trial of ivuxolimab. Adults with locally advanced or metastatic head and neck squamous cell, hepatocellular, melanoma or renal cell carcinoma were enrolled in the trial. Before TCR sequencing, CD4+ T cells and CD8+ T cells were sorted from peripheral blood as separate populations.

From cysteine to phenylalanine, the CDR3 is 17 amino acids long. Just CDR3 DNA is preserved here, 51 bases in frame from base 1. The germline V gene supplies CDR1 SGHVS and CDR2 FQNEAQ. The V end gives up 5 bases and the J end 2 bases, leaving 9 bases in the junction not matched to a gene. The study at large found these results: After ivuxolimab, expanded clones were on average more numerous among CD8+ T cells than among CD4+ T cells. At doses from 0.1 to 3.0 mg/kg, clonal expansion was seen in both CD4+ and CD8+ blood T cells between baseline and week 6. Low levels of normalized T-cell clonal expansion were also seen in some nonresponding patients. Which antigens the clonally expanded peripheral T cells were specific for was not determined. In partial responders in the 0.1-3.0 mg/kg groups, normalized peripheral clonal expansion was found to be among the lowest, especially among CD8+ T cells.

The rearrangement joined TRBV7-8 to TRBJ2-7; 13 bases in between match TRBD2. Sequenced material: CD4+ or CD8+ T cells sorted from blood, taken in a trial of the OX40 agonist ivuxolimab. The source of this sequence is an adult with an advanced solid tumor such as melanoma, head and neck, liver or kidney cancer. The CDR3 protein sequence reads: CASSPTTSGGGTYEQYF. Read as DNA, the sequence is TGTGCCAGCAGCCCAACCACTAGCGGGGGGGGGACCTACGAGCAGTACTTC.